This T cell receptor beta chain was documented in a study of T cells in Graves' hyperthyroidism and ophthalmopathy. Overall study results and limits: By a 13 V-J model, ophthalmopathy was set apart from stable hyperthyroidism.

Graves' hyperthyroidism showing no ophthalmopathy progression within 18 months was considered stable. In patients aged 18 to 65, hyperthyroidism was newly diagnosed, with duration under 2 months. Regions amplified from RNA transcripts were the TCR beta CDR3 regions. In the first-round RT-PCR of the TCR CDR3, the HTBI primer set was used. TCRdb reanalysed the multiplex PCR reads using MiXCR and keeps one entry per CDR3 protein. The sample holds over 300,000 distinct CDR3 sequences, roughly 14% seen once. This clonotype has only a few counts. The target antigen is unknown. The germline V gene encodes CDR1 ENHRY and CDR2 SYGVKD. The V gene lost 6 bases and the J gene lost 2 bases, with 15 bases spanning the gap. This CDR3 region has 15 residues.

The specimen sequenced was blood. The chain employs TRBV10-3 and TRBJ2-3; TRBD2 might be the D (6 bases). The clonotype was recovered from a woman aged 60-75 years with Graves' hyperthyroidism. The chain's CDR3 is CAIRLAGSHTDTQYF. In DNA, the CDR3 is TGTGCCATCAGATTGGCGGGATCGCACACAGATACGCAGTATTTT.